This T cell receptor (beta chain) was captured by sequencing in a study of T cell responses to AZD1222 COVID-19 vaccine. The CDR3 totals 16 residues. V was pared by 8 bases and J by 9 bases, with 14 bases of the junction left unmatched. The V gene's germline CDR1 is MNHEY and CDR2 SMNVEV (reference sequence). TCRdb's copy holds only in-frame clones and misses some; the assay was immunoSEQ multiplex PCR. The sample has some 150,000 clones; about 91% are singletons. The chain couples TRBV27 to TRBJ2-1; 12 positions agree with TRBD2. The sample here was peripheral blood, taken on day 0 of MenACWY control vaccination. The receptor was isolated from an adult in good health. The CDR3 bases are TGTGCCAGCGTACCGATCCTAGCGGGAGGGCCGCTTGAGCAGTTCTTC. Its translation is CASVPILAGGPLEQFF.